Below are 6 T cell receptor beta chains sequenced from a single sample in a study of blood T cell repertoires in COVID-19. Repertoires were generated with immunoSEQ multiplex PCR, while TCRdb's copy carries only in-frame clones and drops some. The sample includes hundreds of thousands of clones, around 90% of them seen just once. Source material: peripheral blood. The receptor set was obtained from a human donor in a cohort sampled during active COVID-19.

The genes are TRBV7-9 and TRBJ1-2; TRBD1 matches 7 bases. Germline lookup yields CDR1 SEHNR and CDR2 FQNEAQ (reference sequence). The CDR3 sequence is 13 residues long. V dropped 3 bases and J dropped 7; count of bases not matched to a gene: 5. The CDR3 reads CASSFTGASGYTF. The CDR3 DNA follows: TGTGCCAGCAGCTTTACAGGGGCCAGTGGCTACACCTTC.

This clone was counted between two and nine times. The chain combines TRBV11-2 with TRBJ2-3; D remains ambiguous. The CDR3 totals 13 residues. The V gene's germline CDR1 is SGHAT and CDR2 FQNNGV. V dropped 6 bases and J dropped 4 bases, with 11 bases sitting between them. This CDR3 reads CASSLVSPDTQYF. The CDR3 nucleotides are TGTGCCAGCAGTCTAGTGTCCCCAGATACGCAGTATTTT.

The V gene is TRBV5-4, the J gene TRBJ2-7, with 8 nucleotides matching TRBD2. The junction had 6 bases not matched to a gene; V was cut back by 4 bases and J by 0 bases. The CDR3 runs 15 residues. Germline assignment: CDR1 SGHNT and CDR2 YYREEE (reference sequence). The CDR3 DNA reads TGTGCCAGCAGCCAGGAAGCGGGGGCCTCCTACGAGCAGTACTTC. This gives the protein CASSQEAGASYEQYF.

This clone was seen just once. V usage is TRBV27 and J usage is TRBJ2-1, with 7 bases that match TRBD1. Germline-derived CDR1 and CDR2 are MNHEY and SMNVEV (reference sequence). The CDR3 runs 15 residues. J was trimmed by 2 bases and V by 6 bases; bases with no gene match: 7. CDR3 DNA: TGTGCCAGCAGCTCGGACAGGCTTCCCTACAATGAGCAGTTCTTC. This encodes CASSSDRLPYNEQFF.

The chain uses TRBV6-2 or TRBV6-3 and TRBJ2-7, with 8 positions matching TRBD1. After removal of 4 bases from V and 0 bases from J, the junction contained 5 bases not matched to a gene. Germline lookup yields CDR1 MNHEY and CDR2 SVGEGT. This CDR3 spans 15 amino acids. The CDR3 here is CASSLWTGSSYEQYF. The CDR3 DNA reads TGTGCCAGCAGTTTATGGACAGGGAGCTCCTACGAGCAGTACTTC.

This chain links TRBV2 with TRBJ1-2; the match to TRBD1 covers 11 bases. The germline V gene encodes CDR1 SNHLY and CDR2 FYNNEI. There are 16 residues in the CDR3. V dropped 6 bases and J dropped 6; count of bases not matched to a gene: 12. The CDR3 spells CASRLLRVDRGHGYTF. In nucleotides, the CDR3 is TGTGCCAGCAGACTTTTGAGGGTGGACAGGGGGCATGGCTACACCTTC.